Presented here are 8 T cell receptor beta chains from one specimen sequenced in a study of Graves' ophthalmopathy and Graves' hyperthyroidism. RNA transcripts served as template for amplifying TCR beta CDR3 sequences. A first-round RT-PCR used HTBI primers, followed by a second-round multiplex PCR. In TCRdb, the multiplex PCR reads were re-called with MiXCR into one record per CDR3 protein. The data contain 660,000 or so distinct CDR3 sequences, roughly 39% of them singletons. The sequenced material came from peripheral blood. The origin of the receptors is an adult man with Graves' ophthalmopathy.

In this sample, this clonotype turned up many times. The V call is TRBV2, the J call TRBJ1-1, with TRBD1 as a possible D gene (6 bases). The CDR3 extends over 11 amino acids. Germline V lookup: CDR1 SNHLY, CDR2 FYNNEI. V dropped 2 bases and J dropped 11 bases, with 9 bases sitting between them. Here the CDR3 reads CASSETGRAFF. As DNA, the CDR3 is TGTGCCAGCAGTGAAACAGGGCGGGCTTTCTTT.

Turning to this clonotype: A much larger clone is a single base away; this may be a read error. This rearrangement joins TRBV10-3 to TRBJ2-5, with D possibly being TRBD1 or TRBD2 (5 bases each). V lost 5 bases to trimming and J lost 5 bases, with 18 bases between them. The CDR3 spans 15 residues. Germline CDR1 reads ENHRY; CDR2 reads SYGVKD. The CDR3 here is CAISYLAGTRETQYF. CDR3 bases: TGTGCCATCAGTTACTTGGCAGGGACCAGGGAGACCCAGTACTTC.

The chain employs TRBV5-5 and TRBJ2-7, with D possibly matching TRBD1 (5 bases). The V end was cut by 4 bases, the J end by 1 base, with 18 bases between. This CDR3 is 16 amino acids long. Germline V gene lookup returns CDR1 SGHKS and CDR2 YYEKEE (reference sequence). CDR3 amino acids: CASSMVGHPVSYEQYF. CDR3 in DNA: TGTGCCAGCAGCATGGTAGGACACCCGGTTTCCTACGAGCAGTACTTC.

V usage is TRBV2 and J usage is TRBJ2-5; the D gene is possibly TRBD1 (5 bases). Germline CDR1 is SNHLY and CDR2 is FYNNEI. Trimming took 2 bases from V and 5 from J, leaving 18 bases between them. CDR3 size: 16 residues. In nucleotides, the CDR3 is TGTGCCAGCAGTGAACAGGGCGGCGTACAGGCGGAGACCCAGTACTTC. Protein: CASSEQGGVQAETQYF.

The chain links TRBV7-9 to TRBJ2-3, with 7 bases identical to TRBD2. V lost 0 bases to trimming and J lost 3 bases; unmatched junction nucleotides: 9. There are 17 residues in the CDR3. Germline V CDR1 and CDR2: SEHNR, FQNEAQ (reference sequence). CDR3 residues: CASSLAPPLGGTDTQYF. For the CDR3, the DNA is TGTGCCAGCAGCTTAGCTCCACCCTTGGGAGGGACAGATACGCAGTATTTT.

Many counts were recorded for this clonotype. This chain connects TRBV10-3 to TRBJ1-1; 11 nucleotides agree with TRBD1. The V and J ends lost 4 bases and 6 bases, in that order; junction bases with no gene match: 4. Germline V gene lookup returns CDR1 ENHRY and CDR2 SYGVKD. This CDR3 is built from 14 residues. The CDR3: CAISAMGQGAEAFF. In DNA form, the CDR3 reads TGTGCCATCAGTGCGATGGGACAGGGGGCTGAAGCTTTCTTT.

Of note for this clonotype: One junction end does not reproduce the germline sequence, and a read error may be involved. This chain joins TRBV25-1 and TRBJ1-3; the D gene is possibly TRBD1 (5 bases). Germline assignment: CDR1 MGHDK and CDR2 SYGVNS. The CDR3 spans 15 residues. The CDR3 protein is CASSAGRESGNTTYF. The CDR3 bases are TGTGCCAGCAGTGCAGGCAGGGAATCTGGAAACACCACATATTTT. The variable domain in full, with the rest retrieved from reference TRBV25-1 and TRBJ1-3, is EADIYQTPRYLVIGTGKKITLECSQTMGHDKMYWYQQDPGMELHLIHYSYGVNSTEKGDLSSESTVSRIRTEHFPLTLESARPSHTSQYLCASSAGRESGNTTYFGEGSWLTVV.

This clonotype was recorded many times. V and J are TRBV12-3 or TRBV12-4 and TRBJ2-7; D may be TRBD2 (7 bases). There are 15 residues in the CDR3. V was shortened by 5 bases and J by 6 bases, with 20 bases between the two germline ends. The CDR3 reads CASSPRGASPGEQYF. The DNA of the CDR3 is TGTGCCAGCAGTCCCCGGGGGGCGTCGCCCGGCGAGCAGTACTTC.